This TCR beta chain was profiled in a study of regulatory T cells in long-lasting Graves disease. About the study: Those with persistent Graves' disease had received antithyroid drugs for over 5 years with positive TSH receptor antibodies.

Germline CDR1 MDHEN, CDR2 SYDVKM. V dropped 5 bases and J dropped 10 bases, with 15 bases sitting between them. The CDR3 loop spans 14 amino acids. Time point reported: persistent/refractory GD, antithyroid drugs over 5 years with positive TRAb. Extracted RNA from PBMCs served as the source of the TCR library. This clonotype was observed many times. The authors built TCR beta libraries using iRepertoire HTBI primers and Arm-PCR of CDR3 regions. TCRdb called the multiplex PCR reads again in MiXCR, with one record for every CDR3 protein. There are a few hundred thousand distinct CDR3 sequences in the sample; about 20% occur only once, and around 13% lies in the top ten.

The chain recombines TRBV28 with TRBJ1-6, with unresolved D. The source is a female donor with Graves disease. Sample: peripheral blood mononuclear cells (PBMCs), taken when the disease was refractory, from a patient treated with antithyroid drugs. This chain's CDR3 is CASSPRRVSSPLHF. The CDR3 DNA reads TGTGCCAGCAGTCCACGGAGGGTCTCGTCACCCCTCCACTTT.